The next 30 T cell receptor beta chains were all read from a single sample in a study of OX40 agonist ivuxolimab in advanced cancers. Method: immunoSEQ multiplex PCR; TCRdb's copy keeps in-frame clones and lacks some. The table includes 96,000 or so clones, about 90% detected once. The sequencing used CD4+ or CD8+ T cells sorted from blood, collected in a trial of the OX40 agonist ivuxolimab. The source of these receptors is an adult with an advanced solid tumor such as melanoma, head and neck, liver or kidney cancer.

The chain carries TRBV18 and TRBJ2-7, with D unclear. Trimming pared 4 bases from V and 2 bases from J, leaving 15 bases between. Germline CDR1 reads KGHSH; CDR2 reads LQKENI. CDR3 length: 15 residues. CDR3 sequence reads: CASSLLALETYEQYF. As DNA, the CDR3 is TGTGCCAGCTCACTGTTAGCTTTGGAGACCTACGAGCAGTACTTC. The entire variable domain, with the rest obtained from reference TRBV18 and TRBJ2-7, is as follows: NAGVMQNPRHLVRRRGQEARLRCSPMKGHSHVYWYRQLPEEGLKFMVYLQKENIIDESGMPKERFSAEFPKEGPSILRIQQVVRGDSAAYFCASSLLALETYEQYFGPGTRLTVT.

A few counts support this clone. The genes are TRBV9 and TRBJ1-1, with D tentatively TRBD1 (6 bases). V was pared by 0 bases and J by 6 bases, with 12 bases between. Germline V gene sequence: CDR1 SGDLS, CDR2 YYNGEE. This CDR3 comprises 14 residues. CDR3 DNA: TGTGCCAGCAGCGTAGTGGCAGGGGCATCTGAAGCTTTCTTT. This codes for CASSVVAGASEAFF.

This chain joins TRBV6-1 and TRBJ1-3; 9 positions agree with TRBD1. V lost 10 bases, J lost 0 bases, and 4 bases stayed unmatched. Germline CDR1 and CDR2: MNHNS and SASEGT. The CDR3 has 14 amino acids. The CDR3 spells CAIQGANSGNTIYF. As DNA, the CDR3 is TGTGCCATACAGGGGGCGAACTCTGGAAACACCATATATTTT.

The chain links TRBV2 to TRBJ1-2; D not certain. CDR1 and CDR2 (germline): SNHLY, FYNNEI. V shed 6 bases and J shed 2 bases, with 7 bases lying between them. The CDR3 is made up of 12 amino acids. CDR3 residues: CASSPLNYGYTF. CDR3 bases: TGTGCCAGCAGCCCCTTAAACTATGGCTACACCTTC.

The chain carries TRBV30 and TRBJ2-5; TRBD2 aligns across 7 bases. The junction had 12 bases not matched to a gene; V was cut back by 1 base and J by 7 bases. CDR3 length: 15 residues. The germline V gene has CDR1 GTSNPN and CDR2 SVGIG (reference sequence). CDR3 in amino acids: CAWSGDGGGIGTQYF. CDR3 DNA: TGTGCCTGGAGTGGAGACGGCGGGGGTATTGGGACCCAGTACTTC.

V is TRBV6-5 and J is TRBJ2-7, with D perhaps TRBD2 (6 bases). The ends were cut back, 2 bases at V and 5 bases at J, with 7 bases in the middle. CDR3 length: 12 residues. Germline V gene data show CDR1 as MNHEY and CDR2 as SVGAGI. The CDR3 sequence is CASSYGGNEQYF. The CDR3 DNA follows: TGTGCCAGCAGTTACGGGGGGAACGAGCAGTACTTC.

The chain joins TRBV14 to TRBJ2-7; D is unresolved. The germline gives CDR1 SGHDN, CDR2 FVKESK. With 4 bases removed from V and 6 bases from J, the gap between germline ends came to 10 bases. The CDR3 consists of 12 residues. In DNA form, the CDR3 reads TGTGCCAGCAGCCGACGAGGCCTCGAGCAGTACTTC. It translates to CASSRRGLEQYF.

The chain recombines TRBV10-3 with TRBJ1-4; D call uncertain. Trimming removed 8 bases at V and 0 bases at J, with 13 bases between. The CDR3 length is 15 residues. Germline CDR1 reads ENHRY; CDR2 reads SYGVKD. CDR3 region: CAIGREAATNEKLFF. The CDR3 nucleotides are TGTGCCATCGGGCGGGAGGCTGCAACTAATGAAAAACTGTTTTTT.

This clone was seen only once. V usage is TRBV29-1 and J usage is TRBJ1-4, with a weak D call TRBD1 (5 bases). This CDR3 has 14 residues. The V gene lost 4 bases and the J gene lost 0 bases, with 9 bases spanning the gap. Germline CDR1 reads SQVTM; CDR2 reads ANQGSEA. The CDR3 nucleotides are TGCAGCGTTGGGGACCGAGCAACTAATGAAAAACTGTTTTTT. Its translation: CSVGDRATNEKLFF.

This clone was observed a few times. The rearrangement uses TRBV7-2 and TRBJ2-3, with D maybe TRBD1 (5 bases). V was shortened by 1 base and J by 2 bases, with 10 bases between the two germline ends. Germline CDR1 SGHTA, CDR2 FQGNSA. The CDR3 consists of 15 residues. The CDR3 here is CASSLVEGHTDTQYF. The CDR3 DNA sequence: TGTGCCAGCAGCTTAGTTGAAGGACACACAGATACGCAGTATTTT.

J is TRBJ2-7 and V is TRBV30; TRBD2 aligns across 7 bases. CDR3 length: 11 residues. Trimming took 1 base from V and 10 from J; bases not matched to a gene: 4. Germline V gene sequence: CDR1 GTSNPN, CDR2 SVGIG (reference sequence). The CDR3 loop is CAWSARLAQYF. In DNA form, the CDR3 reads TGTGCCTGGAGTGCCCGACTAGCTCAGTACTTC. The variable domain in full, completed from reference TRBV30 and TRBJ2-7, reads SQTIHQWPATLVQPVGSPLSLECTVEGTSNPNLYWYRQAAGRGLQLLFYSVGIGQISSEVPQNLSASRPQDRQFILSSKKLLLSDSGFYLCAWSARLAQYFGPGTRLTVT.

In regard to this clone: At the DNA level, this CDR3 is encoded by other sequences in the same sample as well. V and J are TRBV7-2 and TRBJ2-7; D remains ambiguous. The CDR3 extends over 11 amino acids. Germline values: CDR1 SGHTA, CDR2 FQGNSA. Trimming took 5 bases from V and 2 from J, leaving 4 bases between them. In DNA, the CDR3 is TGTGCCAGCAGCCCTGCCTACGAGCAGTACTTC. It specifies CASSPAYEQYF.

The chain uses TRBV21-1 and TRBJ1-4; the DNA was not used to check the table's D call, TRBD1. TRBV21-1 is marked as a pseudogene. The CDR3 is 14 residues long. The DNA for the CDR3 is TGTGCCAGCAGCAAAAGGCAGGGAAGGGAAAAACTGTTTTTT. Its translation is CASSKRQGREKLFF.

CDR3 DNA sequence: TGTGCCAGCAGCCAGACCGGGACTAGCGGCGGGACCCAGTACTTC. Encoded protein: CASSQTGTSGGTQYF. This sequence joins TRBV6-5 and TRBJ2-5; TRBD2 agrees at 11 bases. Unmatched junction bases numbered 10, after V lost 6 bases and J lost 7 bases. The CDR3 has 15 residues. Germline V gene data show CDR1 as MNHEY and CDR2 as SVGAGI.

This clone came up once. At one of its ends the junction is not consistent with the germline gene, which may arise from a read error. The rearrangement uses TRBV19 and TRBJ1-5; D remains unclear. Germline CDR1 LNHDA, CDR2 SQIVND (reference sequence). The CDR3 sequence is 15 residues long. The CDR3 protein is CASGIEGYGNQPQHF. Here the CDR3 DNA reads TGTGCCAGTGGTATTGAGGGTTACGGCAATCAGCCCCAGCATTTT. Full variable domain (missing parts from reference TRBV19 and TRBJ1-5): DGGITQSPKYLFRKEGQNVTLSCEQNLNHDAMYWYRQDPGQGLRLIYYSQIVNDFQKGDIAEGYSVSREKKESFPLTVTSAQKNPTAFYLCASGIEGYGNQPQHFGDGTRLSIL.

J is TRBJ2-6 and V is TRBV7-3; no definite D call. The CDR3 is 15 residues long. Germline assignment: CDR1 SGHTA and CDR2 FQGTGA. Trimming pared 5 bases from V and 4 bases from J, leaving 12 bases between. CDR3 DNA sequence: TGTGCCAGCAGCCCCCTTGTCTCCGGGGCCAACGTCCTGACTTTC. Residues: CASSPLVSGANVLTF.

The chain employs TRBV7-8 and TRBJ1-2; 8 positions agree with TRBD1. V shed 0 bases and J 8 bases; nucleotides not matched to a gene: 14. In germline, CDR1 is SGHVS, CDR2 FQNEAQ. The CDR3 consists of 17 residues. Written as DNA, the CDR3 is TGTGCCAGCAGCTTAGCAGGACAGGGTACCCCATCTAGGGGCTACACCTTC. The encoded protein is CASSLAGQGTPSRGYTF.

This sequence joins TRBV7-9 and TRBJ2-1, with D hard to call. The CDR3 spans 13 residues. CDR1 is SEHNR and CDR2 is FQNEAQ in the germline V gene (reference sequence). V was cut by 2 bases and J by 6 bases, with 8 bases left in between. DNA for the CDR3: TGTGCCAGCAGCTTAATCAGTATCAATGAGCAGTTCTTC. This translates into CASSLISINEQFF.

The CDR3 region has the DNA TGTGCCAGCAGCGCCTTTTTGAGCACTGAAGCTTTCTTT. It encodes CASSAFLSTEAFF. The chain couples TRBV6-4 to TRBJ1-1; D gene uncertain. The CDR3 totals 13 residues. Per the germline V gene, CDR1 is MRHNA and CDR2 is SNTAGT. V lost 6 bases, J lost 4 bases, and 12 bases lay in between.

The rearrangement links TRBV7-2 to TRBJ2-1, with TRBD2 identical over 10 bases. Germline assignment: CDR1 SGHTA and CDR2 FQGNSA. V gave up 0 bases and J gave up 7 bases; unmatched junction bases: 3. The CDR3 contains 15 residues. The CDR3 region is CASSLASGRFNEQFF. CDR3 in DNA: TGTGCCAGCAGCTTAGCTAGCGGGAGGTTTAATGAGCAGTTCTTC.

The chain links TRBV7-2 to TRBJ2-1; 14 nucleotides align to TRBD2. The J segment lost 0 bases and the V segment lost 6 bases, leaving 1 base of the junction unmatched. Germline CDR1 is SGHTA and CDR2 is FQGNSA. The CDR3 spans 16 residues. The CDR3 DNA follows: TGTGCCAGCAGGACTAGCGGGAGGGCCTCCTACAATGAGCAGTTCTTC. The encoded protein is CASRTSGRASYNEQFF.

V gene TRBV2 combines with J gene TRBJ2-1, with unresolved D. Per germline, CDR1 SNHLY and CDR2 FYNNEI. This CDR3 region has 14 residues. V was clipped by 3 bases and J by 9 bases, with 15 bases between them. CDR3 coding DNA: TGTGCCAGCAGTGATCTGGGTAGGTCGCTTGAGCAGTTCTTC. Protein product: CASSDLGRSLEQFF.

V and J are TRBV18 and TRBJ2-2, with D maybe TRBD2 (5 bases). CDR1 is KGHSH, CDR2 LQKENI, per germline. CDR3 size: 16 residues. Trimming removed 3 bases at V and 3 bases at J, with 14 bases between. CDR3 loop: CASSPGSLRDTGELFF. For the CDR3, the DNA is TGTGCCAGCTCACCGGGGAGTCTAAGGGACACCGGGGAGCTGTTTTTT.

The chain couples TRBV19 to TRBJ2-6; D call uncertain. Per the germline V gene, CDR1 is LNHDA and CDR2 is SQIVND (reference sequence). The CDR3 extends over 13 amino acids. The germline V and J ends were trimmed by 7 bases and 4 bases, with 8 bases remaining between them. The CDR3 reads CASTTSGANVLTF. The CDR3 bases are TGTGCCAGTACGACTTCGGGGGCCAACGTCCTGACTTTC.

This clone appeared a single time. The genes are TRBV18 and TRBJ1-2, with D uncertain. Germline V gene lookup returns CDR1 KGHSH and CDR2 LQKENI. V was pared by 3 bases and J by 8 bases, with 7 bases between. The CDR3 is 11 residues long. The CDR3 nucleotides are TGTGCCAGCTCACCTGGCAGCGGCTACACCTTC. Protein sequence: CASSPGSGYTF.

V gene TRBV19 combines with J gene TRBJ2-1; TRBD1 is a possible D gene (7 bases). The germline V gene encodes CDR1 LNHDA and CDR2 SQIVND (reference sequence). This CDR3 has 15 amino acids. V dropped 2 bases and J dropped 3 bases, with 11 bases sitting between them. CDR3 sequence (DNA): TGTGCCAGTAGTATAAGGGGGCGGGACTACAATGAGCAGTTCTTC. It specifies CASSIRGRDYNEQFF.

V gene TRBV2 combines with J gene TRBJ1-4, with a weak D call TRBD1 (6 bases). Trimming cost V 6 bases and J 4 bases, with 15 bases left between them. Per the germline V gene, CDR1 is SNHLY and CDR2 is FYNNEI. The CDR3 runs to 15 residues. The CDR3 sequence: CASRGDTGSNEKLFF. CDR3 DNA: TGTGCCAGCAGGGGCGATACAGGGAGTAATGAAAAACTGTTTTTT.

This clone was detected only once. This chain uses TRBV5-1 with TRBJ1-2; weak D call: TRBD1 (6 bases). The CDR3 covers 13 residues. CDR1 is SGHRS, CDR2 YFSETQ, per germline. V lost 1 base and J lost 7, with 11 bases in between. The CDR3 nucleotides are TGCGCCAGCAGCTTGTTGGGGGGGCTTGGCTACACCTTC. Translation: CASSLLGGLGYTF.

About this clone: A much larger clone differs from this one at a single base, so this may be a read error. This sample also contains other DNA sequences that code for the same CDR3. The rearrangement uses TRBV28 and TRBJ2-7; possible D gene TRBD2, 5 bases. CDR1 is MDHEN, CDR2 SYDVKM, per germline. This CDR3 comprises 16 residues. CDR3: CASRTSWGEAPYEQYF. The DNA of the CDR3 is TGTGCCAGCAGGACCTCTTGGGGAGAAGCCCCCTACGAGCAGTACTTT. The full variable domain, its missing parts supplied by reference TRBV28 and TRBJ2-7, is DVKVTQSSRYLVKRTGEKVFLECVQDMDHENMFWYRQDPGLGLRLIYFSYDVKMKEKGDIPEGYSVSREKKERFSLILESASTNQTSMYLCASRTSWGEAPYEQYFGPGTRLTVT.

The genes are TRBV29-1 and TRBJ2-7; perhaps D is TRBD1 or TRBD2 (5 bases each). CDR3 length: 15 residues. Trimming stripped 2 bases from V and 5 bases from J, with 19 bases between. The V gene's germline CDR1 is SQVTM and CDR2 ANQGSEA. CDR3: CSVEIGWGPDDEQYF. The CDR3 DNA sequence: TGCAGCGTTGAAATAGGATGGGGACCCGACGACGAGCAGTACTTC.